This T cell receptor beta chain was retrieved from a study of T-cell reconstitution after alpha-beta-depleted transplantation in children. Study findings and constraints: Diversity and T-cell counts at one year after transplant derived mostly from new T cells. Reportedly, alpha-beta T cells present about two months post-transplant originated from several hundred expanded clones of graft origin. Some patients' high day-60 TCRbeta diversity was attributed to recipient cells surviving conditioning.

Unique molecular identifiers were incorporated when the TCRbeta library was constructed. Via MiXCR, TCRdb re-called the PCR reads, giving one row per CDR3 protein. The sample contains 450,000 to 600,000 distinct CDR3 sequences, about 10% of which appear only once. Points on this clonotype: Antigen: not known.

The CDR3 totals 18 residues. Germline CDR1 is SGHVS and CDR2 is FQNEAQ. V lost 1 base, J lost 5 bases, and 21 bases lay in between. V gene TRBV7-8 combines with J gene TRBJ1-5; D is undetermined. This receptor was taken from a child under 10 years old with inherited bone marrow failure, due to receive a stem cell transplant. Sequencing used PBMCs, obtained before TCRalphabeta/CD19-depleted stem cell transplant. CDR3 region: CASSLVWAGEPSDQPQHF. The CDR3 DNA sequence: TGTGCCAGCAGCTTAGTGTGGGCGGGCGAGCCCTCGGATCAGCCCCAGCATTTT.